The source of this T cell receptor (beta chain) is a study of T cell clusters in autoimmune cytopenias. Multiplex touch-down PCR amplified TRB using TRB-A and TRB-B pools in one tube. Following a re-call of the multiplex PCR reads, TCRdb has one entry per CDR3 protein and lacks DNA. The sample totals some 4,500 distinct CDR3 sequences. Tens of thousands of genome equivalents of blood DNA were amplified for TRB. Measured by frequency, this clonotype is medium-sized. The germline gives CDR1 KGHSH, CDR2 LQKENI. This CDR3 has 17 residues. The J gene is TRBJ2-2, the V gene TRBV18; TCRdb's D call of TRBD2 is untestable without DNA. The sequence came from a human donor with an autoimmune cytopenia or autoimmune hepatitis (not recorded which). The sequenced sample was peripheral blood. CDR3 in amino acids: CASSPGTSGKITGELFF.